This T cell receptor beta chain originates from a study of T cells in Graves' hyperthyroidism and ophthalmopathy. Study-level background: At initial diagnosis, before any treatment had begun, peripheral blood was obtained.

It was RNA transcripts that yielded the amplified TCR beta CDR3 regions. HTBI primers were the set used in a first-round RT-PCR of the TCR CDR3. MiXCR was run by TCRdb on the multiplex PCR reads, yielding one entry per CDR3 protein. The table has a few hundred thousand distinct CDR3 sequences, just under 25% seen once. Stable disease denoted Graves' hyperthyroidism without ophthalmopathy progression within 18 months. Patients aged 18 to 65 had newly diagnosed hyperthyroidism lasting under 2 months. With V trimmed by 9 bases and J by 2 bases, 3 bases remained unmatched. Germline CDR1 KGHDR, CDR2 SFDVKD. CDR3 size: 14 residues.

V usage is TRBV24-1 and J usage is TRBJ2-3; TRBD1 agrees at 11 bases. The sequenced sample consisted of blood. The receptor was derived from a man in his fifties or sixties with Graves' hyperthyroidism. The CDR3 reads CATRGQGVTDTQYF. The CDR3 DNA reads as TGTGCCACCCGGGGACAGGGGGTCACAGATACGCAGTATTTT.